This T cell receptor (beta chain) was profiled in a study of blood T cell repertoires in COVID-19. Study overall: T cells, B-cell-depleted T cells, or PBMCs supplied cDNA or gDNA.

Original methodology: Reference gene primer amplification yielded estimated nucleated cell counts. The repertoire was sequenced with immunoSEQ multiplex PCR; TCRdb's copy has only in-frame clones and lacks some. The V and J calls and the clone size are those of that table, but D and trimming were determined from the DNA. The table records about 240,000 clones, more than 70% of them present only once. This TCR came from a man older than 75 with acute or convalescent COVID-19. The specimen sequenced was peripheral blood.

The CDR3 nucleotides read TGTGCCAGCACTGGGGGGGCAGGAGAGACCCAGTACTTC. It yields the protein CASTGGAGETQYF. The chain links TRBV5-4 to TRBJ2-5; possibly TRBD2 for D (7 bases). The length of the CDR3 is 13 residues. In germline, CDR1 is SGHNT, CDR2 YYREEE (reference sequence). Trimming took 6 bases from V and 4 from J, leaving 13 bases between them.